This T cell receptor (beta chain) was retrieved from a study of blood T cell repertoires in COVID-19. Study background: PBMCs, B-cell-depleted T cells, or T cells provided the cDNA or gDNA that made up the material.

Per the study methods: Using reference gene primer amplification, nucleated cell counts were estimated. Sequencing used immunoSEQ multiplex PCR; TCRdb keeps in-frame clones, though not all of them. That table supplies the V and J calls and clone size; D and trimming were determined from the DNA. The table has a few hundred thousand clones, approximately 80% seen once. Trimming took off 5 bases at V and 6 bases at J, with 10 bases between the two ends. The CDR3 covers 13 residues. Input material: peripheral blood. The chain has TRBV12-3 or TRBV12-4 and TRBJ2-2, with D hard to call. This TCR derives from a woman between 50 and 59 years old with acute or convalescent COVID-19. The CDR3 here is CASSPPVSGELFF. The CDR3 DNA sequence: TGTGCCAGCAGTCCCCCAGTTTCCGGGGAGCTGTTTTTT.